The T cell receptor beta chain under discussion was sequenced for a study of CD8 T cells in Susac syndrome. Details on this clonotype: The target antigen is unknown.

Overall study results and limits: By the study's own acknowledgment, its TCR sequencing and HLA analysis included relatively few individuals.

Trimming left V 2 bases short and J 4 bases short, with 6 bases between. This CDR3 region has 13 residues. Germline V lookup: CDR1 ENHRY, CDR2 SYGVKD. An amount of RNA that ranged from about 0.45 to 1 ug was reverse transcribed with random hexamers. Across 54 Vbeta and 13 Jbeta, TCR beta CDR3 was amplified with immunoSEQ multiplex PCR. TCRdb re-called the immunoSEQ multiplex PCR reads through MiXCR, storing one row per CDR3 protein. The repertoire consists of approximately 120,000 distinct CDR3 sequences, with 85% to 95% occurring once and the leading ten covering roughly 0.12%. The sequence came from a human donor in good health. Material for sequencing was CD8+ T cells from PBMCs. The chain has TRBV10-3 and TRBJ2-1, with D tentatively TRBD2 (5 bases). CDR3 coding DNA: TGTGCCATCAGTGAGGGGGAGTACAATGAGCAGTTCTTC. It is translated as CAISEGEYNEQFF.